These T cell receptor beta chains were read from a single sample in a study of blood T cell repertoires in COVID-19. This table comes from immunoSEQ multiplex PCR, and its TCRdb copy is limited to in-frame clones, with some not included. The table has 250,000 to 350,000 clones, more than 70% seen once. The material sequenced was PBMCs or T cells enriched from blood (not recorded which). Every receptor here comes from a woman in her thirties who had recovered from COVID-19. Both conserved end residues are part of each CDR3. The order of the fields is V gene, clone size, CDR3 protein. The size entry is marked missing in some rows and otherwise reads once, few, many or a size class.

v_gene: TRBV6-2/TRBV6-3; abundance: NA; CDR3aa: CASSLRTSGGVRETQYF
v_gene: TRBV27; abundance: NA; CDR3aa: CASSRDFLINEQFF
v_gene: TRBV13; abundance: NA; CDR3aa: CASSHPGTGGRDTQYF
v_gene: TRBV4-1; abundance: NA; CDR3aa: CASSQMTGRSEAFF
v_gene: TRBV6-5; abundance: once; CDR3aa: CASGQGGEWSPLHF
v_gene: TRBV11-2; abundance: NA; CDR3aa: CASSLGETGDGPLHF
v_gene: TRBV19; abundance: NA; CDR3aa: CATRQGGSPLHF
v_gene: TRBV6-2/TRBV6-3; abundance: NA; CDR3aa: CASSDSGDFNNEQFF
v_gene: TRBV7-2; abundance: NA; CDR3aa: CASSLGGQGNQPQHF
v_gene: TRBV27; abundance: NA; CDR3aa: CASSSLGAGGYTF
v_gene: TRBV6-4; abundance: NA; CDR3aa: CASSDSTDQETQYF